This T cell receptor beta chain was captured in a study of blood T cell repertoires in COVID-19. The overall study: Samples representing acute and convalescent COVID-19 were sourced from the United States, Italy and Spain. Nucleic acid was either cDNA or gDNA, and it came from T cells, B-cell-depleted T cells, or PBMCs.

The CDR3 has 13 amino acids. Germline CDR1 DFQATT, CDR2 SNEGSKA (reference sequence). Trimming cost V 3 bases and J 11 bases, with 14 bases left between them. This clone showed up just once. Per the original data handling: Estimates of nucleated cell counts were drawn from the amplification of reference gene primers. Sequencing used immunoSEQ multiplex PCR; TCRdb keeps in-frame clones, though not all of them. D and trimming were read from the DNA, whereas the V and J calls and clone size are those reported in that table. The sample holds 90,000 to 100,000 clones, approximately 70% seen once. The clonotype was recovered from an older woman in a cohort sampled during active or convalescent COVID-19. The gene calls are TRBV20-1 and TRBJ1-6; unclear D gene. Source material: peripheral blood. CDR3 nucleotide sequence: TGCAGTGCTAGTTTCCCACATGTTCCACCCCTCCACTTT. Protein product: CSASFPHVPPLHF.